These 20 T cell receptor beta chains came from one sample sequenced in a study of cytomegalovirus exposure and HLA in healthy donors. It was with 60 Vbeta and 13 Jbeta primers that the PCR ran. Assay: immunoSEQ multiplex PCR; the TCRdb copy retains only in-frame clones and omits some. In the table there are 200,000 or so clones, 75% to 90% of which are singletons. The sample consisted of PBMCs. Receptor source: a woman aged 45-59 years in good health and CMV-seropositive.

In its sample, this clone was seen a few times. V usage is TRBV27 and J usage is TRBJ2-1; 8 bases align to TRBD2. J lost 2 bases, V lost 2 bases, and 2 bases had no gene match. CDR3 length equals 15 residues. Germline V gene data show CDR1 as MNHEY and CDR2 as SMNVEV (reference sequence). The CDR3 nucleotides read TGTGCCAGCAGTTTACGCGGGGGGACCTACAATGAGCAGTTCTTC. Its protein is CASSLRGGTYNEQFF.

The chain combines TRBV27 with TRBJ1-2; no reliable D call. V was cut by 6 bases and J by 3 bases, with 14 bases left in between. This CDR3 comprises 14 residues. Germline CDR1 MNHEY, CDR2 SMNVEV (reference sequence). The DNA for the CDR3 is TGTGCCAGCAGCGGTTCCAACCCGGACTATGGCTACACCTTC. As protein: CASSGSNPDYGYTF.

The gene calls are TRBV19 and TRBJ2-7; the match to TRBD2 covers 7 bases. After removal of 3 bases from V and 1 base from J, the junction contained 6 bases not matched to a gene. This CDR3 contains 15 residues. Germline V gene lookup returns CDR1 LNHDA and CDR2 SQIVND (reference sequence). The CDR3 nucleotides read TGTGCCAGTAGTATCGGGGGGACCGTTTCCTACGAGCAGTACTTC. It translates to CASSIGGTVSYEQYF.

The chain joins TRBV7-8 to TRBJ1-5; D not resolved. The ends were cut back, 5 bases at V and 9 bases at J, with 5 bases in the middle. Germline-derived CDR1 and CDR2 are SGHVS and FQNEAQ. The CDR3 has 10 amino acids. CDR3 bases: TGTGCCAGCAGCCTCGGGCCCCAGCATTTT. It codes for CASSLGPQHF.

J is TRBJ2-1 and V is TRBV7-6, with D tentatively TRBD2 (5 bases). CDR1 and CDR2 (germline): SGHVS, FNYEAQ. The V and J ends lost 5 bases and 3 bases respectively, with 14 bases between them. The CDR3 spans 15 residues. CDR3 loop: CASSQRLGRYNEQFF. The CDR3 region has the DNA TGTGCCAGCAGCCAGCGGCTCGGACGCTACAATGAGCAGTTCTTC.

This clone appeared a few times. The CDR3 bases are TGTGCCAGCAGCTCTTCGTGGGAGGGTAGCAATCAGCCCCAGCATTTT. Its protein product is CASSSSWEGSNQPQHF. The rearrangement joins TRBV7-2 to TRBJ1-5, with D unclear. This CDR3 is 16 amino acids long. Per the germline V gene, CDR1 is SGHTA and CDR2 is FQGNSA. V lost 4 bases and J lost 0, with 13 bases in between. Looking up the rest from reference TRBV7-2 and TRBJ1-5 gives the full variable domain: GAGVSQSPSNKVTEKGKDVELRCDPISGHTALYWYRQSLGQGLEFLIYFQGNSAPDKSGLPSDRFSAERTGGSVSTLTIQRTQQEDSAVYLCASSSSWEGSNQPQHFGDGTRLSIL.

The V and J genes are TRBV6-6 and TRBJ2-1; tentative D call: TRBD2 (5 bases). This CDR3 comprises 15 residues. Looked up from germline, CDR1 is MNHNY and CDR2 is SVGAGI (reference sequence). Between the trimmed V and J ends, which lost 0 bases and 9 bases, there was a span of 15 bases. The CDR3 loop reads CASSYSTGDFAEQFF. In nucleotides, the CDR3 is TGTGCCAGCAGTTACTCTACCGGGGATTTTGCTGAGCAGTTCTTC.

V usage is TRBV5-1 and J usage is TRBJ2-7; maybe TRBD1 (6 bases). Germline V gives CDR1 SGHRS, CDR2 YFSETQ. Trimming stripped 3 bases from V and 6 bases from J, with 16 bases between. The CDR3 runs 14 residues. CDR3 region: CASSSRTVVGEQYF. CDR3 bases: TGCGCCAGCAGCTCCAGGACAGTTGTAGGCGAGCAGTACTTC.

This clone was picked up one time. J is TRBJ2-2 and V is TRBV18; D might be TRBD1 (5 bases). The V gene's germline CDR1 is KGHSH and CDR2 LQKENI. This CDR3 is 14 amino acids long. V was trimmed by 2 bases and J by 6 bases, leaving 10 bases between them. The CDR3 nucleotides are TGTGCCAGCTCACCATTCTCAGGGCCCGGGGAGCTGTTTTTT. Residues: CASSPFSGPGELFF.

This sequence joins TRBV7-9 and TRBJ1-1, with D possibly being TRBD1 (6 bases). Looked up from germline, CDR1 is SEHNR and CDR2 is FQNEAQ (reference sequence). V was trimmed by 5 bases and J by 11 bases, leaving 18 bases between them. This CDR3 is built from 13 residues. The CDR3 DNA reads as TGTGCCAGCAGCCTAAGGACAGACACGGGTGCTTTCTTT. This gives the protein CASSLRTDTGAFF.

This chain joins TRBV2 and TRBJ2-2; TRBD2 might be the D (6 bases). Deletions cut 5 bases from V and 7 bases from J, with 11 bases between. From germline, CDR1 is SNHLY and CDR2 FYNNEI. The CDR3 spans 13 residues. Written as DNA, the CDR3 is TGTGCCAGCAGTCCCGCTAGCGTCGGGGAGCTGTTTTTT. Protein product: CASSPASVGELFF.

This clone was seen a single time. The V gene is TRBV14, the J gene TRBJ2-2; 9 positions match TRBD1. The CDR3 is 20 residues long. CDR1 and CDR2 (germline): SGHDN, FVKESK. The J segment lost 4 bases and the V segment lost 2 bases, leaving 17 bases of the junction unmatched. The chain's CDR3 is CASSQFGVFGTGHSTGELFF. The CDR3 DNA reads as TGTGCCAGCAGCCAATTCGGTGTATTCGGGACAGGGCATAGCACCGGGGAGCTGTTTTTT.

CDR3 sequence: CAGARQGTDTQYF. CDR3 in DNA: TGTGCCGGCGCGAGACAGGGGACAGATACGCAGTATTTT. The chain combines TRBV5-4 with TRBJ2-3, with TRBD1 identical over 8 bases. Germline CDR1 is SGHNT and CDR2 is YYREEE (reference sequence). The length of the CDR3 is 13 residues. V dropped 10 bases and J dropped 3; count of bases not matched to a gene: 7.

The chain uses TRBV5-6 and TRBJ1-5; TRBD1 matches 11 bases. Germline V gene data show CDR1 as SGHDT and CDR2 as YYEEEE. The CDR3 is made up of 19 amino acids. V lost 3 bases and J lost 0; bases outside the gene matches: 11. The DNA of the CDR3 is TGTGCCAGCAGCTCCCTGACCGGGACAGGGGGTAGTAGCAATCAGCCCCAGCATTTT. Its translation is CASSSLTGTGGSSNQPQHF. Drawing the rest from reference TRBV5-6 and TRBJ1-5, the complete variable domain is DAGVTQSPTHLIKTRGQQVTLRCSPKSGHDTVSWYQQALGQGPQFIFQYYEEEERQRGNFPDRFSGHQFPNYSSELNVNALLLGDSALYLCASSSLTGTGGSSNQPQHFGDGTRLSIL.

The rearrangement links TRBV4-1 to TRBJ1-2; TRBD1 aligns across 7 bases. There are 15 residues in the CDR3. Germline V lookup: CDR1 MGHRA, CDR2 YSYEKL. V shed 5 bases and J 4 bases; nucleotides not matched to a gene: 10. The chain's CDR3 is CASSTTGTALYGYTF. The DNA of the CDR3 is TGCGCCAGCAGCACTACCGGGACAGCCCTCTATGGCTACACCTTC.

The chain uses TRBV2 and TRBJ1-2; D is uncertain. Trimming took 6 bases from V and 0 from J, leaving 11 bases between them. The CDR3 contains 14 residues. The germline V gene has CDR1 SNHLY and CDR2 FYNNEI. The CDR3 reads CASRGARTNYGYTF. The CDR3 DNA follows: TGTGCCAGCAGGGGAGCCAGGACTAACTATGGCTACACCTTC.

J is TRBJ2-5 and V is TRBV29-1; no firm D call. CDR1 and CDR2 (germline): SQVTM, ANQGSEA. CDR3 length equals 12 residues. V lost 5 bases and J lost 5, with 12 bases in between. In DNA form, the CDR3 reads TGCAGCGTTCGCAGGTCTCAGGAGACCCAGTACTTC. Amino acid sequence: CSVRRSQETQYF.

This sequence joins TRBV7-2 and TRBJ2-3; 9 nucleotides agree with TRBD2. V shed 5 bases and J 3 bases; nucleotides not matched to a gene: 6. Germline V lookup: CDR1 SGHTA, CDR2 FQGNSA. This CDR3 is 15 amino acids long. CDR3 in DNA: TGTGCCAGCAGCCCCCAGAGCGGGGGGACAGATACGCAGTATTTT. It yields the protein CASSPQSGGTDTQYF. The complete variable domain, with remaining parts taken from reference TRBV7-2 and TRBJ2-3, reads GAGVSQSPSNKVTEKGKDVELRCDPISGHTALYWYRQSLGQGLEFLIYFQGNSAPDKSGLPSDRFSAERTGGSVSTLTIQRTQQEDSAVYLCASSPQSGGTDTQYFGPGTRLTVL.

J is TRBJ1-1 and V is TRBV19; D is perhaps TRBD1 (5 bases). The CDR3 contains 14 residues. CDR1 and CDR2 (germline): LNHDA, SQIVND (reference sequence). Trimming took 7 bases from V and 3 from J, leaving 15 bases between them. Here the CDR3 reads CASIKDPRDTEAFF. The CDR3 DNA sequence: TGTGCCAGTATTAAAGATCCCAGGGACACTGAAGCTTTCTTT.

The V and J genes are TRBV15 and TRBJ1-1; no firm D call. This CDR3 is built from 13 residues. Germline CDR1 is LNHNV and CDR2 is YYDKDF (reference sequence). V lost 0 bases and J 7 bases, leaving 9 bases between the germline ends. The chain's CDR3 is CATSRDGQFEAFF. As DNA, the CDR3 is TGTGCCACCAGCAGAGATGGGCAGTTTGAAGCTTTCTTT. The variable domain in full, completed from reference TRBV15 and TRBJ1-1, reads DAMVIQNPRYQVTQFGKPVTLSCSQTLNHNVMYWYQQKSSQAPKLLFHYYDKDFNNEADTPDNFQSRRPNTSFCFLDIRSPGLGDTAMYLCATSRDGQFEAFFGQGTRLTVV.